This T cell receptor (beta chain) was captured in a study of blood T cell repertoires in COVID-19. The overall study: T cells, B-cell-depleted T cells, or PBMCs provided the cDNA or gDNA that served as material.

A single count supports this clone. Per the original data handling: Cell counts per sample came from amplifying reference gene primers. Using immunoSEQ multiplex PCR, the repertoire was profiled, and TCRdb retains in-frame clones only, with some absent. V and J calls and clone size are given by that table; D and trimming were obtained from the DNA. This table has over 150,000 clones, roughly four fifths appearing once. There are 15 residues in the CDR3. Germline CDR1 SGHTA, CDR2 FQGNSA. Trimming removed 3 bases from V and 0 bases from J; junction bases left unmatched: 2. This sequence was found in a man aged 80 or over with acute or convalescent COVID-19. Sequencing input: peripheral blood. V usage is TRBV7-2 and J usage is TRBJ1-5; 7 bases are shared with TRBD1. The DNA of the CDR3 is TGTGCCAGCAGCTTGGACAGGAATAGCAATCAGCCCCAGCATTTT. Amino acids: CASSLDRNSNQPQHF.